This TCR beta chain was observed in a study of immune heterogeneity within non-small cell lung tumors (dated by TCRdb to between 2018 and 2020). With respect to the entire study: Histology comprised a few squamous cell carcinomas, more than 8 non-squamous carcinomas and 1 tumor not otherwise specified. Binding of neoantigens to the HLA alleles of each patient was predicted with netMHCpan-3.0 for mutant peptides of 8 to 11 amino acids. To examine intratumoral immune heterogeneity, the study used whole-exome sequencing, RNA-seq and TCR beta repertoire sequencing on multiple spatially distinct regions of each NSCLC tumor. TCR repertoire analysis included about 57 tumor loci from 15 patients, whereas transcriptome data included only 45 or so loci from about a dozen patients. What the research found in general, with its limitations: A statistically significant but moderate positive correlation (R about 0.34) was observed between local T-cell repertoire clonality and local tumor mutational burden. Within a patient, the same dominant CDR3B clonotypes appeared at multiple loci, but different tumor locations also contained unique high-frequency clones. Individual patients mostly had different high-frequency TCR beta clonotypes.

A multiplex PCR system amplified the TCR beta CDR3 region, with a first 10-cycle round using 32 V-gene forward and 13 J-gene reverse primers. First-round PCR used a QIAGEN Multiplex PCR Kit, and primer sequences were filed in Chinese patent CN105087789A. A second PCR round added Illumina universal primers using the Phusion High-Fidelity PCR Kit. Paired-end sequencing of TCR libraries was carried out on the Illumina HiSeq X Ten platform at a read length of 151 bp. As for the authors' bioinformatics: Cutadapt was used to discard reads without multiplex PCR primers, PEAR merged the read pairs, and MiXCR with default settings called the CDR3 regions. Repertoire diversity was assessed by Shannon entropy, and clonality was calculated as one minus the Shannon entropy divided by the ln of the count of productive unique sequences. Clonotypes at a frequency of at least 0.5% were defined as dominant or high-frequency T-cell clones. TCRdb passed the public sequencing reads through fastp at Q25 and MiXCR, retaining productive beta sequences. Merged by CDR3 protein, the rows form single entries marked with the most common genes and DNA. The V and J calls and clone size come from TCRdb's table, not from the authors' own analysis. The sample data list 1,300 or so distinct CDR3 sequences, and roughly a third of these were observed just once. The ten largest clones take up roughly 43% of the sample.

V and J are trimmed by 4 bases and 4 bases, and the gene matches miss 15 bases of the junction. The CDR3, cysteine through phenylalanine, is 19 amino acids long. The retained sequence is limited to the CDR3, 57 bases, with the frame set at the first base. In the germline V gene (reference sequence), CDR1 corresponds to LGHDT and CDR2 to YNNKEL. For the TCR template, genomic DNA was extracted from bulk tumor tissue, and 500 to 600 ng of gDNA was amplified for each sample. During surgery, multiple biopsies were taken from each primary tumor and placed as far apart as possible within the tumor mass. The study cohort was described as untreated, and patients were newly diagnosed NSCLC cases undergoing curative surgery. Donors were approximately 15 newly diagnosed non-small cell lung cancer patients undergoing surgery with curative intent. A couple of independent pathologists examined the resected tumor masses. Only high-quality DNA and RNA samples were carried forward to sequencing.

In regard to this clonotype: It has no known antigen specificity. It has no much larger one-base neighbor in the sample; base qualities were not kept.

This sequence originates from a man in his fifties or sixties with non-small cell lung cancer. The V and J genes are TRBV3-1 and TRBJ2-3; 12 bases in the middle match TRBD2. Sample: lung tumor tissue. The encoded CDR3 is CASSPRSTSGRRLADTQYF. Read as DNA, the sequence is TGTGCCAGCAGCCCGCGTAGTACTAGCGGGAGGCGACTGGCAGATACGCAGTATTTT.